The 10 T cell receptor beta chains reported below all come from one sample, sequenced in a study of T-cell memory formation after mild COVID-19. TCRdb reprocessed the 5' RACE reads via MiXCR and lists one record per CDR3 protein. Of 210,000 or so distinct CDR3 sequences listed, 27% are singletons. The sample taken for sequencing was PBMCs or a T cell subset sorted from them (not recorded which). The receptors come from an adult woman who had mild COVID-19 (a few samples of this study predate the infection). Cell type and time point are not known.

This clonotype was seen a handful of times. This sequence joins TRBV7-9 and TRBJ2-1; TRBD2 matches 12 bases. CDR1 and CDR2 (germline): SEHNR, FQNEAQ (reference sequence). The CDR3 has 16 residues. V lost 5 bases and J lost 10; bases outside the gene matches: 12. The DNA for the CDR3 is TGTGCCAGCAGCCCCCCTAGCGGGGGGGCTCTTTTCGAGCAGTTCTTC. Translation: CASSPPSGGALFEQFF.

This clonotype was picked up a small number of times. V is TRBV6-5 and J is TRBJ1-2; 8 positions match TRBD1. V shed 0 bases, J shed 6 bases, and the junction held 6 bases outside the gene matches. Germline assignment: CDR1 MNHEY and CDR2 SVGAGI. The CDR3 consists of 15 residues. The CDR3 protein is CASSYSDREVDGYTF. The CDR3, as DNA: TGTGCCAGCAGTTACTCGGACAGGGAGGTCGATGGCTACACCTTC.

The J gene is TRBJ2-3, the V gene TRBV12-3 or TRBV12-4, with 14 bases fitting TRBD2. CDR3 size: 17 residues. With V trimmed by 4 bases and J by 4 bases, 7 bases remained unmatched. CDR3 region: CASSYRLAGGRADTQYF. The DNA for the CDR3 is TGTGCCAGCAGTTACAGACTAGCGGGGGGGCGTGCAGATACGCAGTATTTT.

The chain has TRBV7-6 and TRBJ2-2, with a possible D match to TRBD1 (6 bases). The length of the CDR3 is 14 residues. Trimming stripped 0 bases from V and 4 bases from J, with 6 bases between. Germline V gene sequence: CDR1 SGHVS, CDR2 FNYEAQ. CDR3 coding DNA: TGTGCCAGCAGCTTAGCCAGGGGCACCGGGGAGCTGTTTTTT. Translating gives CASSLARGTGELFF.

The V gene is TRBV5-1, the J gene TRBJ1-1; TRBD1 is a possible D gene (5 bases). V shed 1 base and J shed 0 bases, with 25 bases lying between them. Per germline, CDR1 SGHRS and CDR2 YFSETQ. This CDR3 is 20 amino acids long. In DNA form, the CDR3 reads TGCGCCAGCAGCTTGTTCGGGACTGACCTAGGTGGGCCTATGAACACTGAAGCTTTCTTT. This encodes CASSLFGTDLGGPMNTEAFF.

This clonotype has a handful of counts. The chain carries TRBV5-6 and TRBJ1-5; perhaps TRBD1 as D (6 bases). The V and J ends lost 0 bases and 6 bases respectively, with 7 bases between them. Looked up from germline, CDR1 is SGHDT and CDR2 is YYEEEE. The CDR3 extends over 13 amino acids. This CDR3 is CASSLGGAQPQHF. CDR3 DNA sequence: TGTGCCAGCAGCTTGGGGGGGGCTCAGCCCCAGCATTTT. The variable domain in full, with the rest retrieved from reference TRBV5-6 and TRBJ1-5, is DAGVTQSPTHLIKTRGQQVTLRCSPKSGHDTVSWYQQALGQGPQFIFQYYEEEERQRGNFPDRFSGHQFPNYSSELNVNALLLGDSALYLCASSLGGAQPQHFGDGTRLSIL.

This clonotype was counted only a few times. The gene calls are TRBV18 and TRBJ1-4; D possibly corresponds to TRBD1 (5 bases). The CDR3 length is 16 residues. Trimming removed 3 bases at V and 4 bases at J, with 15 bases between. CDR1 KGHSH and CDR2 LQKENI come from the germline V gene. Here the CDR3 reads CASSPAKGSGNEKLFF. CDR3 sequence (DNA): TGTGCCAGCTCACCGGCCAAGGGGAGCGGTAATGAAAAACTGTTTTTT.

The chain joins TRBV10-3 to TRBJ2-6, with D perhaps TRBD1 (5 bases). V lost 3 bases and J 0 bases, leaving 15 bases between the germline ends. CDR1 and CDR2 from the germline V gene are ENHRY and SYGVKD. There are 18 residues in the CDR3. CDR3 sequence (DNA): TGTGCCATCAGTGAAGGTGGGGCGGTAAGCTCTGGGGCCAACGTCCTGACTTTC. Translated, it gives CAISEGGAVSSGANVLTF.

This clonotype appeared a few times. The genes are TRBV29-1 and TRBJ2-5; TRBD2 might be the D (5 bases). Germline V lookup: CDR1 SQVTM, CDR2 ANQGSEA. The CDR3 extends over 13 amino acids. Deletions cut 0 bases from V and 9 bases from J, with 14 bases between. CDR3 sequence reads: CSVEDGVNRAQYF. Written as DNA, the CDR3 is TGCAGCGTTGAAGACGGGGTCAATCGGGCCCAGTACTTC.

This chain's CDR3 is CASSLVGGEQFF. CDR3 DNA: TGTGCCAGCAGCTTAGTGGGCGGTGAGCAGTTCTTC. J is TRBJ2-1 and V is TRBV7-9; D not resolved. Germline V gene lookup returns CDR1 SEHNR and CDR2 FQNEAQ (reference sequence). CDR3 length: 12 amino acids. The germline V and J ends were trimmed by 1 base and 9 bases, with 7 bases remaining between them.